The present TCR beta chain was sequenced within a study of early T cells in non-severe SARS-CoV-2 infection. TCRdb re-called the 5' RACE reads with MiXCR, one entry per CDR3 protein. This sample has fewer than 100,000 distinct CDR3 sequences, with about a sixth found just once. V lost 2 bases to trimming and J lost 7 bases, with 18 bases between them. The CDR3 has 15 amino acids. Germline V gene lookup returns CDR1 SGHAT and CDR2 FQNNGV. The sequence derives from an adult who was a healthcare worker with PCR-confirmed SARS-CoV-2 infection or an uninfected control (not recorded which). The chain recombines TRBV11-2 with TRBJ2-7; D unclear. The sequencing input was whole blood. In nucleotides, the CDR3 is TGTGCCAGCAGCTTAATCGCCAGCCGTCTGGGAGAGCAGTACTTC. Translation gives CASSLIASRLGEQYF.